The 2 T cell receptor beta chains reported below all come from one sample, sequenced in a study of OX40 agonist ivuxolimab in advanced cancers. TCRdb keeps only in-frame clones here, not all; method: immunoSEQ multiplex PCR. The sample has about 99,000 clones, 95% to 96% seen once. This material consisted of CD4+ or CD8+ T cells sorted from blood, taken in a trial of the OX40 agonist ivuxolimab. These receptors were collected from an adult with an advanced solid tumor such as melanoma, head and neck, liver or kidney cancer.

The chain has TRBV10-3 and TRBJ2-7; TRBD2 matches 11 bases. CDR3 length: 15 residues. Germline CDR1 ENHRY, CDR2 SYGVKD. Losses at the gene ends were 4 bases for V and 3 bases for J; bases not matched to a gene: 5. CDR3 in amino acids: CAISVGLAENYEQYF. The CDR3 nucleotides are TGTGCCATCAGTGTGGGACTAGCGGAAAACTACGAGCAGTACTTC.

The chain is built from TRBV18 and TRBJ2-5; TRBD1 agrees at 8 bases. Germline-derived CDR1 and CDR2 are KGHSH and LQKENI. Trimming removed 6 bases from V and 2 bases from J; junction bases left unmatched: 11. The CDR3 has 16 amino acids. This CDR3 reads CASSPRGRDRQETQYF. CDR3 nucleotide sequence: TGTGCCAGCTCCCCCCGAGGCCGGGACAGGCAAGAGACCCAGTACTTC.